Listed below are T cell receptor beta chains from one sample, sequenced in a study of blood T cells in healthy people across ages. TCRdb itself ran the 5' RACE reads through MiXCR, one entry per CDR3 protein. Altogether around 1,000,000 distinct CDR3 sequences are present, roughly a quarter being singletons, with the ten largest covering about 0.72%. The sample was also reused in another study, on T cells of mothers and their children.

The specimen sequenced was blood. These receptors came from a girl aged 2 to 9 in good health. CDR3s include the opening cysteine and the closing phenylalanine or tryptophan. D genes are given only for firm matches. Clone size is stated in some rows and not others, as once, few, many or a class when expanded.

D gene,clone size,J gene,V gene,CDR3 protein,CDR3 DNA
TRBD1,.,TRBJ2-7,TRBV13,CASSTRTGNYEQYF,TGTGCCAGCAGCACTCGGACAGGGAACTACGAGCAGTACTTC
TRBD1,few,TRBJ1-3,TRBV19,CASTGDSGNTIYF,TGTGCCAGTACGGGGGACAGCGGAAACACCATATATTTT
.,few,TRBJ2-1,TRBV7-3,CASSLVATGYGNEQFF,TGTGCCAGCAGCTTAGTAGCGACAGGATATGGCAATGAGCAGTTCTTC
TRBD2,.,TRBJ2-1,TRBV6-4,CASRKGTSGYNEQFF,TGTGCCAGCAGAAAAGGGACTAGTGGTTACAATGAGCAGTTCTTC
.,.,TRBJ1-5,TRBV27,CASSLMGSSNQPQHF,TGTGCCAGCAGTTTAATGGGGTCTTCCAATCAGCCCCAGCATTTT
TRBD2,once,TRBJ2-1,TRBV20-1,CSARELAGAVSSYNEQFF,TGCAGTGCTAGAGAGTTAGCGGGGGCTGTTAGCTCCTACAATGAGCAGTTCTTC
.,.,TRBJ1-1,TRBV29-1,CSAWGITEAFF,TGCAGCGCCTGGGGGATTACTGAAGCTTTCTTT
TRBD1,many,TRBJ2-7,TRBV7-2,CASTEDRSHYEQYF,TGTGCCAGCACCGAGGACAGGAGCCACTACGAGCAGTACTTC
.,.,TRBJ2-2,TRBV27,CASSPLVGTGELFF,TGTGCCAGCAGCCCCCTGGTCGGCACCGGGGAGCTGTTTTTT
.,once,TRBJ1-2,TRBV11-1,CASSRYGGGYTF,TGTGCCAGCAGCCGCTATGGAGGTGGCTACACCTTC
TRBD2,many,TRBJ2-7,TRBV28,CASSTRLAGGPSLSYEQYF,TGTGCCAGCAGTACCCGACTAGCGGGAGGGCCCTCCCTCTCCTACGAGCAGTACTTC
.,.,TRBJ2-5,TRBV28,CASSLTFLGPPETQYF,TGTGCCAGCAGCCTGACATTCTTGGGACCGCCGGAGACCCAGTACTTC
.,.,TRBJ2-1,TRBV28,CASSFEEGDEQFF,TGTGCCAGCTCCTTTGAGGAGGGAGATGAGCAGTTCTTC
.,.,TRBJ2-5,TRBV12-3/TRBV12-4,CASSLARRETQYF,TGTGCCAGCAGTTTAGCCCGGCGAGAGACCCAGTACTTC
.,.,TRBJ1-2,TRBV25-1,CASSRGGGGGNYGYTF,TGTGCCAGCTCCCGCGGGGGCGGGGGAGGAAACTATGGCTACACCTTC
.,few,TRBJ2-5,TRBV29-1,CSVESGMETQYF,TGCAGCGTTGAGTCAGGGATGGAGACCCAGTACTTC
.,few,TRBJ2-5,TRBV3-1,CASSQFGTEETQYF,TGTGCCAGCAGCCAATTCGGGACCGAAGAGACCCAGTACTTC
.,few,TRBJ2-7,TRBV6-5,CASSYYGSFSYEQYF,TGTGCCAGCAGTTACTACGGGAGCTTCTCCTACGAGCAGTACTTC
.,.,TRBJ2-2,TRBV7-2,CASSLVSTTNTGELFF,TGTGCCAGCAGCTTAGTAAGCACGACGAACACCGGGGAGCTGTTTTTT
.,.,TRBJ1-5,TRBV10-3,CAISESDQPQHF,TGTGCCATCAGTGAGTCAGATCAGCCCCAGCATTTT
.,.,TRBJ2-3,TRBV12-3/TRBV12-4,CASIGLAPTDTQYF,TGTGCCAGCATTGGGCTAGCCCCCACAGATACGCAGTATTTT
.,.,TRBJ1-2,TRBV6-6,CASSYAPGGRGGYTF,TGTGCCAGCAGTTACGCCCCCGGGGGGCGAGGGGGCTACACCTTC
TRBD1,.,TRBJ2-5,TRBV7-9,CASSQQGTEETQYF,TGTGCCAGCAGCCAACAGGGGACCGAAGAGACCCAGTACTTC
.,.,TRBJ1-5,TRBV27,CASSLGSENQPQHF,TGTGCCAGCAGTTTAGGGTCAGAGAATCAGCCCCAGCATTTT
TRBD1,.,TRBJ2-7,TRBV7-8,CASSFQWTGHYEQYF,TGTGCCAGCAGCTTCCAGTGGACAGGTCACTACGAGCAGTACTTC
.,few,TRBJ2-3,TRBV6-5,CASSSWAGTDTQYF,TGTGCCAGCAGTTCTTGGGCGGGGACAGATACGCAGTATTTT
.,many,TRBJ1-3,TRBV4-3,CASSAERGPYSGNTIYF,TGCGCCAGCAGCGCGGAAAGGGGACCTTACTCTGGAAACACCATATATTTT
.,many,TRBJ1-2,TRBV3-1,CASSPPGQFFYGYTF,TGTGCCAGCAGCCCTCCGGGACAATTCTTTTATGGCTACACCTTC
.,few,TRBJ2-3,TRBV9,CASSVARVGTDTQYF,TGTGCCAGCAGCGTAGCTCGGGTCGGAACAGATACGCAGTATTTT
.,.,TRBJ2-5,TRBV7-2,CASSKTGTPRETQYF,TGTGCCAGCAGCAAAACCGGGACACCTCGGGAGACCCAGTACTTC
.,many,TRBJ1-5,TRBV2,CASSGPNQPQHF,TGTGCCAGCTCTGGTCCCAATCAGCCCCAGCATTTT
.,.,TRBJ1-1,TRBV6-6,CASAPPGHTAFF,TGTGCCAGCGCCCCCCCGGGACATACGGCTTTCTTT
TRBD2,.,TRBJ2-5,TRBV3-1,CASSQDAGGSETQYF,TGTGCCAGCAGCCAAGATGCGGGGGGCTCAGAGACCCAGTACTTC
TRBD2,.,TRBJ2-1,TRBV3-1,CASSLLSGGTYNEQFF,TGTGCCAGCAGCCTCCTTAGCGGGGGGACCTACAATGAGCAGTTCTTC
TRBD2,few,TRBJ2-5,TRBV10-2,CASSVPGLEETQYF,TGCGCCAGCAGTGTGCCGGGACTAGAAGAGACCCAGTACTTC
TRBD1,few,TRBJ1-2,TRBV20-1,CSAREMGQSYYGYTF,TGCAGTGCTAGAGAAATGGGACAGTCCTACTATGGCTACACCTTC
TRBD2,.,TRBJ2-7,TRBV10-2,CASSESKVAGDEQYF,TGCGCCAGCAGTGAGTCGAAAGTAGCGGGTGACGAGCAGTACTTC
.,.,TRBJ2-1,TRBV4-1,CASSQDIAGNNEQFF,TGCGCCAGCAGCCAAGATATCGCAGGGAACAATGAGCAGTTCTTC
.,.,TRBJ2-1,TRBV12-3/TRBV12-4,CASSLGPGWEFF,TGTGCCAGCAGTTTAGGCCCGGGATGGGAGTTCTTC
.,few,TRBJ2-5,TRBV27,CASSQNPGIETQYF,TGTGCCAGCAGTCAAAACCCAGGGATTGAGACCCAGTACTTC
TRBD2,once,TRBJ2-5,TRBV14,CASSQGFGGGWETQYF,TGTGCCAGCAGCCAAGGCTTCGGCGGGGGATGGGAGACCCAGTACTTC
.,few,TRBJ2-7,TRBV4-1,CASSQDRVGSLGNYEQYF,TGCGCCAGCAGCCAAGATCGAGTTGGGAGCCTAGGAAACTACGAGCAGTACTTC
.,.,TRBJ2-7,TRBV20-1,CSARGLPANEQYF,TGCAGTGCCAGGGGACTTCCAGCCAACGAGCAGTACTTC
.,few,TRBJ2-2,TRBV28,CASSLRNGNTGELFF,TGTGCCAGCAGTTTAAGGAACGGAAACACCGGGGAGCTGTTTTTT
.,few,TRBJ2-7,TRBV3-1,CASSQELALEENEQYF,TGTGCCAGCAGCCAAGAGCTGGCACTAGAAGAGAACGAGCAGTACTTC
.,.,TRBJ1-6,TRBV10-3,CAISESQGSSYNSPLHF,TGTGCCATCAGTGAGTCCCAGGGGAGCTCCTATAATTCACCCCTCCACTTT